This paragraph reports one T cell receptor beta chain. The data stem from a study of technical replicates of blood from several donors. Germline values: CDR1 SGHRS, CDR2 YFSETQ. The CDR3 covers 14 residues. Trimming removed 4 bases at V and 0 bases at J, with 9 bases between. Sequencing used immunoSEQ multiplex PCR; TCRdb keeps in-frame clones, though not all of them. This sample has around 98,000 clones; approximately 94% occur once, and the top ten carry approximately 0.23%. Sequenced material: T cells isolated from PBMCs. This clonotype originated in a human donor in good health. The V and J genes are TRBV5-1 and TRBJ2-3; TRBD2 is a possible D gene (5 bases). CDR3 residues: CASSGWTSTDTQYF. In DNA, the CDR3 is TGCGCCAGCAGCGGGTGGACTAGCACAGATACGCAGTATTTT. Full variable domain (remainder filled in from reference TRBV5-1 and TRBJ2-3): KAGVTQTPRYLIKTRGQQVTLSCSPISGHRSVSWYQQTPGQGLQFLFEYFSETQRNKGNFPGRFSGRQFSNSRSEMNVSTLELGDSALYLCASSGWTSTDTQYFGPGTRLTVL.